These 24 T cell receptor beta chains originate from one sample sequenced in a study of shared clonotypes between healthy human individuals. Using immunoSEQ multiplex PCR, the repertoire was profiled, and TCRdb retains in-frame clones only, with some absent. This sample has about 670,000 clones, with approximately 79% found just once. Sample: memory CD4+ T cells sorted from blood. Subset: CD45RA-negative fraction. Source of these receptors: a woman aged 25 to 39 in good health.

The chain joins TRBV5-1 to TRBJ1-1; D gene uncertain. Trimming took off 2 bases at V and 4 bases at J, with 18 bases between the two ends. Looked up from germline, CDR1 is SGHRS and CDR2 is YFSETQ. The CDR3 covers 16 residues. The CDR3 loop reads CASSFRSTSTSTEAFF. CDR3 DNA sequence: TGCGCCAGCAGCTTTAGGTCAACAAGTACGAGCACTGAAGCTTTCTTT.

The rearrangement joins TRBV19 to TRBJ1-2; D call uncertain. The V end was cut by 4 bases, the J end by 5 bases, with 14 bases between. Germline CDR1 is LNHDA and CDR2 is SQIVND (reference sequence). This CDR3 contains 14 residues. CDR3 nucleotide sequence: TGTGCCAGTAGTACTTACAGAAGAGGGTATGGCTACACCTTC. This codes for CASSTYRRGYGYTF.

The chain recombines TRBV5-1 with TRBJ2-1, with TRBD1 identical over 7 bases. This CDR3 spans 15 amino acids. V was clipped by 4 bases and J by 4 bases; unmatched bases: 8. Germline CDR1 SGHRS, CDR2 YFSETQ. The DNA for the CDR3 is TGCGCCAGCAGCCCAACGGACAGGCCATACAATGAGCAGTTCTTC. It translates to CASSPTDRPYNEQFF. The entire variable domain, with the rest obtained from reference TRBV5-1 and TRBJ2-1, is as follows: KAGVTQTPRYLIKTRGQQVTLSCSPISGHRSVSWYQQTPGQGLQFLFEYFSETQRNKGNFPGRFSGRQFSNSRSEMNVSTLELGDSALYLCASSPTDRPYNEQFFGPGTRLTVL.

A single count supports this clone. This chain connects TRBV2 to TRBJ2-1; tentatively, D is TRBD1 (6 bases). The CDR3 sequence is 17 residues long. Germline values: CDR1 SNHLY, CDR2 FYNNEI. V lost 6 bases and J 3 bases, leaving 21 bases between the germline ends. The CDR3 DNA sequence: TGTGCCAGCAGCTACCATCCTACCGGGACACTCTACAATGAGCAGTTCTTC. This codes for CASSYHPTGTLYNEQFF.

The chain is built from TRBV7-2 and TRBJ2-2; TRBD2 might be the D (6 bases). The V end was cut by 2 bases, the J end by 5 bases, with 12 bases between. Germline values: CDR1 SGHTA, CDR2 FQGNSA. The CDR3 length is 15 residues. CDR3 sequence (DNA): TGTGCCAGCAGCTTATATACGGGAGAGACCGGGGAGCTGTTTTTT. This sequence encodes CASSLYTGETGELFF. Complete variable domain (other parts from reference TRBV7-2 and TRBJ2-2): GAGVSQSPSNKVTEKGKDVELRCDPISGHTALYWYRQSLGQGLEFLIYFQGNSAPDKSGLPSDRFSAERTGGSVSTLTIQRTQQEDSAVYLCASSLYTGETGELFFGEGSRLTVL.

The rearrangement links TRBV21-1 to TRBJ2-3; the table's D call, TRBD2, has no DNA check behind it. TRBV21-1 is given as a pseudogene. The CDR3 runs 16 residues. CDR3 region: CASSNPRAGVLDTQYF. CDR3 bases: TGTGCCAGCAGCAATCCTCGGGCGGGAGTATTAGATACGCAGTATTTT.

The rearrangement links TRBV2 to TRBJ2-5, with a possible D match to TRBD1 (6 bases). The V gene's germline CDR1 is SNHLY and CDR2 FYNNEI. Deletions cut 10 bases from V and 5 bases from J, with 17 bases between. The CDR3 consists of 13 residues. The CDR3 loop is CATHRDLGETQYF. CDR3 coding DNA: TGTGCCACCCACAGGGACCTCGGGGAGACCCAGTACTTC.

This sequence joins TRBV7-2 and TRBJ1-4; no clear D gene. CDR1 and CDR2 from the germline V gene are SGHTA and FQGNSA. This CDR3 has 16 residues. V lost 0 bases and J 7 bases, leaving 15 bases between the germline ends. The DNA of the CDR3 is TGTGCCAGCAGCTTAGCGCCGGGAAATTGGGGTGAAAAACTGTTTTTT. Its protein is CASSLAPGNWGEKLFF.

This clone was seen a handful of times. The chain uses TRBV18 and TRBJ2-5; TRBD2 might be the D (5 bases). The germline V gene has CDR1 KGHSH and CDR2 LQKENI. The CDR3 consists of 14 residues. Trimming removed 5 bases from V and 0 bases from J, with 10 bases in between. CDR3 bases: TGTGCCAGCTCATCCCCGGAGGACCAAGAGACCCAGTACTTC. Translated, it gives CASSSPEDQETQYF.

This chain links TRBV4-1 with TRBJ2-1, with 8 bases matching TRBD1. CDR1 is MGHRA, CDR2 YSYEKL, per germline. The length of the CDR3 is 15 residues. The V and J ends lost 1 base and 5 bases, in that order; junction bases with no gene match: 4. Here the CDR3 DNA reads TGCGCCAGCAGCCAAGCGGACAGGGAGAACAATGAGCAGTTCTTC. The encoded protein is CASSQADRENNEQFF.

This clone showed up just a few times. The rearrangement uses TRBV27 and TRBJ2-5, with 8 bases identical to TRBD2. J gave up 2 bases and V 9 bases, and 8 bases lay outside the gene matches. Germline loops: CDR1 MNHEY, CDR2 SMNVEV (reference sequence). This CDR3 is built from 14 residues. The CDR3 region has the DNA TGTGCCAGTTCGGGGGGGGCTACTCAAGAGACCCAGTACTTC. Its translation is CASSGGATQETQYF.

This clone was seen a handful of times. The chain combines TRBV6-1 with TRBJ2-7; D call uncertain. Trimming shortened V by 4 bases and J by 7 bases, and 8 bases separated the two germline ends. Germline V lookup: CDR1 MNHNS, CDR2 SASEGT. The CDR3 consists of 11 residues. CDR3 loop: CASSGSREQYF. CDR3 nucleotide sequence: TGTGCCAGCAGTGGTTCTAGGGAGCAGTACTTC.

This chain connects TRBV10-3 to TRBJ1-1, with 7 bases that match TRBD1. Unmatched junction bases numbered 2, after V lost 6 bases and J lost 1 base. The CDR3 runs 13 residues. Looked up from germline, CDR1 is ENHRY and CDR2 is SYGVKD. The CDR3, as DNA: TGTGCCATCAGGGACAGGCCGAACACTGAAGCTTTCTTT. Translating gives CAIRDRPNTEAFF.

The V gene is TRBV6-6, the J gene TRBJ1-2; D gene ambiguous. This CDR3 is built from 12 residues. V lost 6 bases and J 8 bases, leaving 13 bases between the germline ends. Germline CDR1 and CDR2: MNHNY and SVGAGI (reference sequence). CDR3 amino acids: CASRRPLEGYTF. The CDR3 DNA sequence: TGTGCCAGCAGGCGCCCGTTGGAAGGCTACACCTTC.

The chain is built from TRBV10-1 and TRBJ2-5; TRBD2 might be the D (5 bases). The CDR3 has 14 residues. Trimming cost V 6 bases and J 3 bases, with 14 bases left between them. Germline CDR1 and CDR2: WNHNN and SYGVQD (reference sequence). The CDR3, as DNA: TGCGCCAGCAGCGGAGGTGGGCCCGAAGAGACCCAGTACTTC. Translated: CASSGGGPEETQYF.

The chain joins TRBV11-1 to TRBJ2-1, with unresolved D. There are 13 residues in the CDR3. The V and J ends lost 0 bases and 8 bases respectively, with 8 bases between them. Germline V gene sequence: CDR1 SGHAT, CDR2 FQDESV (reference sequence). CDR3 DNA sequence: TGTGCCAGCAGCTTAGCCCCTTTCGATGAGCAGTTCTTC. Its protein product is CASSLAPFDEQFF.

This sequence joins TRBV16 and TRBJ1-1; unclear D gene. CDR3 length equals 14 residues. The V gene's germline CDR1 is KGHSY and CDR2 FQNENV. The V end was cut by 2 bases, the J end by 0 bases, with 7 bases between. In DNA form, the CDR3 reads TGTGCCAGCAGCCAAATCCAGATGAACACTGAAGCTTTCTTT. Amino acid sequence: CASSQIQMNTEAFF.

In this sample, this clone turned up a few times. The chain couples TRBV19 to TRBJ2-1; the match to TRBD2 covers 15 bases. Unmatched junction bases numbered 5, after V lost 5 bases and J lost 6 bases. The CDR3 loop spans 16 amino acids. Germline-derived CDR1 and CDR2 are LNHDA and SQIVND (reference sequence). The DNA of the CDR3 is TGTGCCAGTAGTGTTCAGGGACTAGCGGGAGGCAATGAGCAGTTCTTC. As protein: CASSVQGLAGGNEQFF.

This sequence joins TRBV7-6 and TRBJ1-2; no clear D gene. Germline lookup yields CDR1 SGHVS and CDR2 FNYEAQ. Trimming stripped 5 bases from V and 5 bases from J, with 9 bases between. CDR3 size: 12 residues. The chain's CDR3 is CASSHDGYGYTF. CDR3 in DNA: TGTGCCAGCAGCCATGACGGATATGGCTACACCTTC.

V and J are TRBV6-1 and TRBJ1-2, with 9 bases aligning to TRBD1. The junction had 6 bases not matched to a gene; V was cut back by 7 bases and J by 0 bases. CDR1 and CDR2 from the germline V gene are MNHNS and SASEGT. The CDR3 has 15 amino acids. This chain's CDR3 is CASKGQGASNYGYTF. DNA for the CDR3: TGTGCCAGCAAGGGACAGGGAGCTTCTAACTATGGCTACACCTTC.

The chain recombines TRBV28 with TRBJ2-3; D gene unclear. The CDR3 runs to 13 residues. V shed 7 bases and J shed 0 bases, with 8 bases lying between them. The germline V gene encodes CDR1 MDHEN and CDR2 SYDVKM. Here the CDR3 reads CASKPSSTDTQYF. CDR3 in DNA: TGTGCCAGCAAGCCGAGCAGCACAGATACGCAGTATTTT. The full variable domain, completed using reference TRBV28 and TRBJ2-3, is DVKVTQSSRYLVKRTGEKVFLECVQDMDHENMFWYRQDPGLGLRLIYFSYDVKMKEKGDIPEGYSVSREKKERFSLILESASTNQTSMYLCASKPSSTDTQYFGPGTRLTVL.

CDR3 nucleotides: TGTGCCAGCAGTTCGATATTTAACTCGGGGACTGAAGCTTTCTTT. Translating gives CASSSIFNSGTEAFF. The chain combines TRBV28 with TRBJ1-1, with D unresolved. There are 15 residues in the CDR3. In germline, CDR1 is MDHEN, CDR2 SYDVKM. V lost 4 bases and J 5 bases, leaving 17 bases between the germline ends.

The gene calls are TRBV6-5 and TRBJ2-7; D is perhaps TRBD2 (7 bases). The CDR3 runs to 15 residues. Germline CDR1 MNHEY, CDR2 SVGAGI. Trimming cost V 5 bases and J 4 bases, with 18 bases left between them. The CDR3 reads CASSGQTSQPYEQYF. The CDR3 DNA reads TGTGCCAGCAGTGGACAGACTAGCCAACCGTACGAGCAGTACTTC.

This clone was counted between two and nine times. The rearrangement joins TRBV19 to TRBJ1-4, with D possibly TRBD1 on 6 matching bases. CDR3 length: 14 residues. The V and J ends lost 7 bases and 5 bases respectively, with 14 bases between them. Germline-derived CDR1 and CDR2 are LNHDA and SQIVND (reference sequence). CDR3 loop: CASTVTGTNEKLFF. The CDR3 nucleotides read TGTGCCAGTACCGTTACAGGGACCAATGAAAAACTGTTTTTT.